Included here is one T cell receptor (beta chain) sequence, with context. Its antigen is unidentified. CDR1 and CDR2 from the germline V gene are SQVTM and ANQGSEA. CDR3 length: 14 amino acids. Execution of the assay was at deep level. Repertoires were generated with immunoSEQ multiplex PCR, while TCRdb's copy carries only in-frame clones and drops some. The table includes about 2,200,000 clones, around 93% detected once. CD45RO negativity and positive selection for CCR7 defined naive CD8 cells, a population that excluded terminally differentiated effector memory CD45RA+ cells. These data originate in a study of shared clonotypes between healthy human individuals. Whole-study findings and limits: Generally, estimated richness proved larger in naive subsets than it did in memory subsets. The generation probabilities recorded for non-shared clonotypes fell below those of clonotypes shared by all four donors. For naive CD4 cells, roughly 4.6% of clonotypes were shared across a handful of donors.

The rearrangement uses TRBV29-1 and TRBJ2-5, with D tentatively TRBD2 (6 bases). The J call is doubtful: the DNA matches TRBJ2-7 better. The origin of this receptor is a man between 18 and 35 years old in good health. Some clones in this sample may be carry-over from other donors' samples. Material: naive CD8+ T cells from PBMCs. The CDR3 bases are TGCAGCGTCATCACCGGGACTGCACCTTACGAGCAGTACTTC. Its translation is CSVITGTAPYEQYF.